The following is a T cell receptor beta chain sequence with its context. What it recognizes is unknown. The second PCR ran 7 to 11 cycles with a sample-barcoded 5' primer and J-beta primers. There were at least 3 million CDR3-containing paired-end reads obtained from each sample. TCRdb fed the 5' RACE reads into MiXCR, producing one record per CDR3 protein. The profile shows about 1.5 million distinct CDR3 sequences, approximately 42% of them singletons. The data were obtained in a study of blood T cells in healthy people across ages. About the research overall: With template switching, about one barcoded beta molecule was captured per two T cells.

This CDR3 is built from 16 residues. CDR1 and CDR2 from the germline V gene are MGHRA and YSYEKL. V dropped 0 bases and J dropped 2 bases, with 10 bases sitting between them. Study-wide findings and caveats: Diversity of TCR beta per million T cells declined in a roughly linear way with age.

The receptor's source is a woman aged 18-35 years in good health. The rearrangement uses TRBV4-1 and TRBJ2-2; D possibly corresponds to TRBD1 (5 bases). The material sequenced was blood. The CDR3 region is CASSQDQGVNTGELFF. CDR3 sequence (DNA): TGCGCCAGCAGCCAAGATCAGGGCGTAAACACCGGGGAGCTGTTTTTT.